The T cell receptor beta chain under discussion was sequenced for a study of blood T cell repertoires in COVID-19 (dated by TCRdb to the early 2020s). For the wider study: Samples from collaborators originated in the United States, Italy and Spain and spanned both the acute and convalescent phases of COVID-19. The material from the prospective study consisted of cDNA or gDNA derived from T cells, B-cell-depleted T cells, or PBMCs. Deeply sampled blood TCRbeta repertoires from subjects exposed to, actively infected with, or recovered from COVID-19 were included in the dataset. The repertoires were made available in a free public database intended to serve as a resource for research on the immune response to SARS-CoV-2. Samples came from the ongoing ImmuneRACE study (first 160 participants) plus 1,254 subjects from 6 global collaborators. Nearly every sample came with metadata listing a de-identified subject ID, COVID-19 status, age in years and sex. Where HLA class I and class II types were available, the types were taken from metadata supplied by the sample provider, not from assay-based typing. The paper as a whole reports these results and caveats: Clinical and demographic metadata were provided uncurated, with the amount varying by source and participant.

Comments on this clone: What this receptor recognizes is not known. Base quality data are lacking; no much larger clone is found one base away.

TCRbeta CDR3 regions were amplified from genomic DNA using the immunoSEQ Assay, a bias-controlled multiplex PCR. As for the authors' bioinformatics: The number of nucleated cells in each sample was estimated by amplification of reference gene primers within the assay. To quantify the absolute abundance of each unique TCRbeta CDR3 rearrangement, sequence reads were collapsed and filtered. For each sample, productive Simpson clonality was calculated by taking the square root of Simpson's diversity index across productive rearrangements. This is the immuneACCESS table as TCRdb keeps it, with only in-frame sequences that have V and J called. A part of the clones is gone; compared with another copy, unresolved V genes explain less than half, and the rest is unexplained. V and J calls and clone size are as listed in that table; D and trimming were resolved from the DNA. Counted in this sample were over 50,000 clones; about 90% of them appeared once. Together, the top ten hold 7.3% of the sample.

Each collaborating institution followed its own protocols to collect whole blood in K2EDTA tubes. For TCRbeta analysis, collaborators shipped samples as frozen whole blood, isolated PBMCs, or DNA extracted from either of those sample types. V has 3 bases trimmed and J has 3 bases trimmed; junction bases matching no gene number 3. Via the germline V gene, CDR1 is SGHRS and CDR2 YFSETQ. The CDR3 runs 15 amino acids, cysteine and phenylalanine included. The entry retains the CDR3 DNA only, 45 bases that are in frame from base 1. The chain was built from TRBV5-1 and TRBJ2-5; a stretch of 12 junction bases matches TRBD2. Sequencing used peripheral blood. The TCR sequence derives from a woman aged 55-70 years with active or convalescent COVID-19. The sequenced DNA: TGCGCCAGCAGCTCCGCTAGCGGGAGGGAAGAGACCCAGTACTTC. It is translated as CASSSASGREETQYF.